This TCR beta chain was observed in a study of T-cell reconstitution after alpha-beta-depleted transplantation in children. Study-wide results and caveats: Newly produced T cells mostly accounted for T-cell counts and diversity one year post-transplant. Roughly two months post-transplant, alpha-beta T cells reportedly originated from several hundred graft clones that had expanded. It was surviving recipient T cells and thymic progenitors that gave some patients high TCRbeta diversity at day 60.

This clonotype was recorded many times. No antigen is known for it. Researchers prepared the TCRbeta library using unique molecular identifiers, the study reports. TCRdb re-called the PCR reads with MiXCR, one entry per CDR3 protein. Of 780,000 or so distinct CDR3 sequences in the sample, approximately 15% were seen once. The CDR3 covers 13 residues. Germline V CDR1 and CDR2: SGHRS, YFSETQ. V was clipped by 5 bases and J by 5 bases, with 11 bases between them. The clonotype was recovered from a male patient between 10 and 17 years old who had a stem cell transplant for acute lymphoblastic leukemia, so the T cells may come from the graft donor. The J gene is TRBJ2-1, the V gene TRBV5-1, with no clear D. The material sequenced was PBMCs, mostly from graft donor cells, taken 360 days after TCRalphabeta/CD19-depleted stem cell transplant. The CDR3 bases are TGCGCCAGCAGGCGACGCTTTGACAATGAGCAGTTCTTC. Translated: CASRRRFDNEQFF.